A selection of T cell receptor beta chains follows, all from one sample in a study of blood T cells in healthy people across ages. TCRdb re-called the 5' RACE reads through MiXCR, storing one row per CDR3 protein. The sample contains some 1,500,000 distinct CDR3 sequences, 35% to 45% of which appear only once. The sequencing sample was made of blood. These receptors all stem from a woman aged 18-29 years in good health. The CDR3 runs from the conserved cysteine through the conserved F or W.

j_call,v_call,cdr3_aa
TRBJ1-5,TRBV10-3,CAISESQVPSNQPQHF
TRBJ2-5,TRBV10-3,CAISESVETQYF
TRBJ2-5,TRBV6-1,CASSDYLAGGLGETQYF
TRBJ2-3,TRBV2,CASSAGQGKDTQYF
TRBJ1-4,TRBV7-2,CASRSPVGKLFF
TRBJ1-6,TRBV27,CASSPDRGPSPLHF
TRBJ2-4,TRBV10-3,CAISESFSAIAKNIQYF
TRBJ1-6,TRBV2,CASSDGGDSPLHF
TRBJ1-1,TRBV12-3/TRBV12-4,CASSSTGRNPDTEAFF
TRBJ2-3,TRBV19,CASSRGEGTDTQYF
TRBJ2-3,TRBV20-1,CSARLQGADTQYF
TRBJ1-2,TRBV5-5,CASSFRTGHYGYTF
TRBJ2-4,TRBV4-1,CASSQVGHLGGNQYF
TRBJ2-4,TRBV7-3,CASSFGLAGVGEQYF
TRBJ2-1,TRBV6-6,CASSTVDNEQFF
TRBJ1-1,TRBV27,CASSLRGFLNTEAFF
TRBJ1-6,TRBV11-2,CASSFRTGQTYNSPLHF
TRBJ1-2,TRBV10-3,CAISRQVELEGYTF
TRBJ1-1,TRBV7-9,CAGGGRRTEAFF
-,TRBV6-4,CASSDSPRNIQYF
TRBJ2-3,TRBV28,CASSPTIGLAVTDTQYF
TRBJ2-1,TRBV2,CASTVYLGNEQFF
TRBJ1-3,TRBV4-1,CASSQDHGGGGGNTIYF
TRBJ1-4,TRBV4-1,CASSKTGTVNEKLFF
TRBJ2-1,TRBV7-2,CASSLEGGRADNEQFF
TRBJ1-2,TRBV5-1,CASSLYSIVGYTF
TRBJ2-5,TRBV4-3,CASSQGRGNNNEQYF
TRBJ2-1,TRBV6-5,CASSWSGTNEQFF
TRBJ2-1,TRBV7-9,CDSSLRLADLNEQFF
TRBJ2-7,TRBV27,CASSPSGGARSYEQYF
TRBJ2-5,TRBV20-1,CSATGTGVTETQYF
TRBJ2-1,TRBV27,CASSPGTSGLYNEQFF
TRBJ1-2,TRBV4-3,CASTFRDRSYGYTF
TRBJ2-5,TRBV5-1,CASSPLAGVEYQETQYF
-,TRBV7-2,CASSARATYEQYF
TRBJ2-2,TRBV27,CASSPLGQGNTGELFF
TRBJ2-7,TRBV20-1,CSAQGGSGPSYEQYF
TRBJ2-7,TRBV6-5,CASTTSGSISAEQYF
-,TRBV12-3/TRBV12-4,CASSFLQGNEQYF
TRBJ2-5,TRBV6-4,CASSDAGHNEQYF
TRBJ2-5,TRBV2,CASRGMETQYF
TRBJ1-2,TRBV25-1,CASSGRPEGGYTF
TRBJ2-3,TRBV4-1,CVSSRHTDTQYF
TRBJ1-2,TRBV7-2,CASSPFNGGKDGYTF
TRBJ1-1,TRBV7-2,CASSLPSQGAISFF
TRBJ2-1,TRBV9,CTSSTTSATYNEQFF
TRBJ2-5,TRBV6-2/TRBV6-3,CASSSRGSTDQETQYF
-,TRBV11-2,CASSPDRGFVEQYF
TRBJ2-2,TRBV9,CASSVSSAGVGELFF
TRBJ1-1,TRBV12-3/TRBV12-4,CASSSPPEENTEAFF
TRBJ2-3,TRBV7-2,CASSERRAGVSTQYF